These T cell receptor beta chains were read from a single sample in a study of response to subunit inactivated influenza vaccine. Via MiXCR, TCRdb re-called the RT-PCR reads, giving one row per CDR3 protein. The table includes approximately 490,000 distinct CDR3 sequences, approximately 6.9% detected once. This specimen was PBMCs from blood, taken about 23 months after vaccination. Receptor source: a man aged 45 to 75 who received an inactivated influenza vaccine. The CDR3 runs from the conserved cysteine through the conserved F or W.

j_gene | len | v_gene | CDR3aa
TRBJ1-5 | 12 | TRBV29-1 | CSVAGGGQPQHF
TRBJ2-3 | 14 | TRBV2 | CASSADRVGDTQYF
TRBJ2-2 | 13 | TRBV9 | CASSSAPNGELFF
TRBJ1-2 | 16 | TRBV5-1 | CASSLDWGSANYGYTF
TRBJ1-2 | 16 | TRBV7-2 | CASSLGPKGGANGYTF
TRBJ2-1 | 16 | TRBV10-3 | CAISEGAGGALNEQFF
TRBJ2-7 | 14 | TRBV27 | CASSLKTGLVEQYF
TRBJ2-3 | 14 | TRBV7-3 | CASTPTRPTDTQYF
TRBJ1-1 | 16 | TRBV6-2/TRBV6-3 | CASSHSTGLEDTEAFF
TRBJ1-2 | 12 | TRBV20-1 | CSANTGDYGYTF